This T cell receptor (beta chain) was sequenced in a study of vaccination and CD4 T cells after COVID-19. Germline V CDR1 and CDR2: DFQATT, SNEGSKA (reference sequence). This CDR3 region has 14 residues. J gave up 7 bases and V 3 bases, and 10 bases lay outside the gene matches. The Oncomine TCR Beta short-read assay was applied to DNA of cultured CD4+ T cells. TCRdb called the PCR reads again in MiXCR, with one record for every CDR3 protein. The repertoire holds fewer than 20,000 distinct CDR3 sequences, roughly two fifths seen once, with around 6% in the top ten. Treatment meaning: roughly 11-day PBMC culture with coronavirus spike peptide pools or control peptides (ViraFEST assay). Regarding this clonotype: Its antigen is currently unknown.

The rearrangement links TRBV20-1 to TRBJ1-2, with 8 bases matching TRBD1. Sequencing was performed on CD4+ T cells from blood, cultured in vitro, taken before SARS-CoV-2 vaccination. The TCR was taken from a human donor who had recovered from COVID-19. The CDR3 DNA sequence: TGCAGTGCTAGGATTCAGACAGGGGTAGGTGGCTACACCTTC. It encodes CSARIQTGVGGYTF.